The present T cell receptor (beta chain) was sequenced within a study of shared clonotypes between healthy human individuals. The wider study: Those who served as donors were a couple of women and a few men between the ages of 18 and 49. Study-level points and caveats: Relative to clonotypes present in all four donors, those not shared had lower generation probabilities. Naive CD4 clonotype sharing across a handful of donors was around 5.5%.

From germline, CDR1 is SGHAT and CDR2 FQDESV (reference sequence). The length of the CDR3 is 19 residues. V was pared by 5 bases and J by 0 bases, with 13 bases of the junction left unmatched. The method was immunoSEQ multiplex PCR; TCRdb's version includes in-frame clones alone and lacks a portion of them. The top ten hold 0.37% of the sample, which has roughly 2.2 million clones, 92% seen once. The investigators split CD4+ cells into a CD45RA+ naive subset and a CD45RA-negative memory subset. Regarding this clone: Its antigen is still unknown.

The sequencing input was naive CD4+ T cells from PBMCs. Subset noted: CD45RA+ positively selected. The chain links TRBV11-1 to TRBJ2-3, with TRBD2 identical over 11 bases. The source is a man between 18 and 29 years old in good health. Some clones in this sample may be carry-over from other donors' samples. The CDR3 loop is CASSRIRASGRLSTDTQYF. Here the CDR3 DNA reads TGTGCCAGCAGCAGGATCCGGGCTAGCGGGAGGCTAAGCACAGATACGCAGTATTTT. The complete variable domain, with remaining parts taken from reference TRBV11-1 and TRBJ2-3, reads EAEVAQSPRYKITEKSQAVAFWCDPISGHATLYWYRQILGQGPELLVQFQDESVVDDSQLPKDRFSAERLKGVDSTLKIQPAELGDSAMYLCASSRIRASGRLSTDTQYFGPGTRLTVL.